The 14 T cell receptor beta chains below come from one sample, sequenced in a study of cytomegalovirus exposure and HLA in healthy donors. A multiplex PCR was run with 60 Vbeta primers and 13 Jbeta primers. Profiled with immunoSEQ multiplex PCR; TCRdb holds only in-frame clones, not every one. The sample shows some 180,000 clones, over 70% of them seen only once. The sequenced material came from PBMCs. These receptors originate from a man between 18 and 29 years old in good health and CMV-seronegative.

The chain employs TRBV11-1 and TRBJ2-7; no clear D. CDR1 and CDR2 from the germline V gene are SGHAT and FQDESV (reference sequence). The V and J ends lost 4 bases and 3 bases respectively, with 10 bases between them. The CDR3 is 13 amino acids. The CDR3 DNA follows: TGTGCCAGCAGCTCTGCTAACTTCTACGAGCAGTACTTC. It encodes CASSSANFYEQYF.

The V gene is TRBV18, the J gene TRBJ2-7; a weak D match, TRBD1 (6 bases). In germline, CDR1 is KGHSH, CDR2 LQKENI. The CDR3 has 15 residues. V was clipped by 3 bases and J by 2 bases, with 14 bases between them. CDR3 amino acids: CASSPISQGPYEQYF. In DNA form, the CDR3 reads TGTGCCAGCTCACCCATATCTCAGGGGCCCTACGAGCAGTACTTC. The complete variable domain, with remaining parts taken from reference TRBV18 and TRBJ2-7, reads NAGVMQNPRHLVRRRGQEARLRCSPMKGHSHVYWYRQLPEEGLKFMVYLQKENIIDESGMPKERFSAEFPKEGPSILRIQQVVRGDSAAYFCASSPISQGPYEQYFGPGTRLTVT.

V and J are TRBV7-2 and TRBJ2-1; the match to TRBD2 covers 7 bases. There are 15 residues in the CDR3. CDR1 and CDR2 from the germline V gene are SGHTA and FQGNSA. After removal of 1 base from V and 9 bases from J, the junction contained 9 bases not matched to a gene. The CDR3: CASSLDWGGTGEQFF. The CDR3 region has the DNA TGTGCCAGCAGCTTAGACTGGGGGGGGACCGGTGAGCAGTTCTTC.

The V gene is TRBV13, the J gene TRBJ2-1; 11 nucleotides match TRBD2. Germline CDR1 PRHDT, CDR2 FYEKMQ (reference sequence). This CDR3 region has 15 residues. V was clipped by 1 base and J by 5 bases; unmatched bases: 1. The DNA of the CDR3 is TGTGCCAGCAGCTTAGTAGCGGGGGGGGACAATGAGCAGTTCTTC. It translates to CASSLVAGGDNEQFF. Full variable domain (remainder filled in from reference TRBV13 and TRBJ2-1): AAGVIQSPRHLIKEKRETATLKCYPIPRHDTVYWYQQGPGQDPQFLISFYEKMQSDKGSIPDRFSAQQFSDYHSELNMSSLELGDSALYFCASSLVAGGDNEQFFGPGTRLTVL.

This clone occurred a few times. Here the CDR3 DNA reads TGCGCCAGCAGTCAAGGACAGACTAACACTGAAGCTTTCTTT. Translation: CASSQGQTNTEAFF. V is TRBV23-1 and J is TRBJ1-1; TRBD1 might be the D (6 bases). TRBV23-1 is an ORF for which the function is uncertain. The ends were cut back, 2 bases at V and 2 bases at J, with 9 bases in the middle. The CDR3 is 14 amino acids.

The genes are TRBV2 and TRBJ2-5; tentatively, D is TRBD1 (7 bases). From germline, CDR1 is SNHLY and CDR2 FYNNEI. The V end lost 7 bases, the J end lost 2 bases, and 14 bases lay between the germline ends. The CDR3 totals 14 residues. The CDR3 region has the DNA TGTGCCAGCAAGTCCCAGGGGGGTCAAGAGACCCAGTACTTC. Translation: CASKSQGGQETQYF.

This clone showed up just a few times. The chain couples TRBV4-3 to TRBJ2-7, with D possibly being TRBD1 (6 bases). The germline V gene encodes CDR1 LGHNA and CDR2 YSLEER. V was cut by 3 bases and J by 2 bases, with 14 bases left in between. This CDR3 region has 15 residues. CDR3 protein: CASSQSRDTAYEQYF. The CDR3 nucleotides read TGCGCCAGCAGCCAGTCTCGGGACACAGCCTACGAGCAGTACTTC.

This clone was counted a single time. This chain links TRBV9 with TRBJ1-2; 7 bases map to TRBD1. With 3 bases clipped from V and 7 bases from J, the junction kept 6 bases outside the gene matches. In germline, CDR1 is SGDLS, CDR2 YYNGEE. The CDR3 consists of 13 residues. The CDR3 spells CASSGQGVSGYTF. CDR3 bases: TGTGCCAGCAGCGGACAGGGTGTCTCTGGCTACACCTTC.

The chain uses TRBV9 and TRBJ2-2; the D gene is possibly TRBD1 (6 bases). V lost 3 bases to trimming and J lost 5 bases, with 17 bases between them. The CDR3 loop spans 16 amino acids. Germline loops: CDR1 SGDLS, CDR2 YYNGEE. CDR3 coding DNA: TGTGCCAGCAGCGCACAAACAGGGAAAGAGACCGGGGAGCTGTTTTTT. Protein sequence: CASSAQTGKETGELFF.

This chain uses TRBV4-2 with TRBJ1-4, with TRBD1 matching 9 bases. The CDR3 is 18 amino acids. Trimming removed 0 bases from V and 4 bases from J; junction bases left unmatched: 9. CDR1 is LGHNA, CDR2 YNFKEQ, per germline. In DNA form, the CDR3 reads TGTGCCAGCAGCCAAGATGAGGGGACAGGGCGGAATAATGAAAAACTGTTTTTT. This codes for CASSQDEGTGRNNEKLFF.

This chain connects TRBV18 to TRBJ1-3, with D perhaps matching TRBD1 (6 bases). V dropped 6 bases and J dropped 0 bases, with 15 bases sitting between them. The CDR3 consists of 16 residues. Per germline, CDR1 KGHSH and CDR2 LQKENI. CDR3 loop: CASSPMDSVSGNTIYF. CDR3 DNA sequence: TGTGCCAGCTCGCCGATGGACAGCGTCTCTGGAAACACCATATATTTT.

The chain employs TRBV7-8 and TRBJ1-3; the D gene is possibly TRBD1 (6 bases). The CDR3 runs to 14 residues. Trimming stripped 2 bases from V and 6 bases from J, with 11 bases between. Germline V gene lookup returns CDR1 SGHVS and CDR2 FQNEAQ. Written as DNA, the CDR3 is TGTGCCAGCAGCTTATCGGGGGGCCTAAACACCATATATTTT. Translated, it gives CASSLSGGLNTIYF.

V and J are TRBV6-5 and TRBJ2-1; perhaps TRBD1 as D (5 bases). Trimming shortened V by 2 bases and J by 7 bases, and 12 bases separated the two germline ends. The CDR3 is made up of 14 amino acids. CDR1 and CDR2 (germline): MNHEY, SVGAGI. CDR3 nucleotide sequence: TGTGCCAGCAGTTACACAAGGGGTGCAAATGAGCAGTTCTTC. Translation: CASSYTRGANEQFF.

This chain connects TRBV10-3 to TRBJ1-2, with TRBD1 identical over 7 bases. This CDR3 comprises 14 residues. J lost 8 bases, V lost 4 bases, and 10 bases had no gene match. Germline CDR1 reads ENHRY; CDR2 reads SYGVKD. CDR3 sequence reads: CAISVPGTDDGYTF. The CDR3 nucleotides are TGTGCCATCAGTGTTCCCGGGACAGATGACGGCTACACCTTC.